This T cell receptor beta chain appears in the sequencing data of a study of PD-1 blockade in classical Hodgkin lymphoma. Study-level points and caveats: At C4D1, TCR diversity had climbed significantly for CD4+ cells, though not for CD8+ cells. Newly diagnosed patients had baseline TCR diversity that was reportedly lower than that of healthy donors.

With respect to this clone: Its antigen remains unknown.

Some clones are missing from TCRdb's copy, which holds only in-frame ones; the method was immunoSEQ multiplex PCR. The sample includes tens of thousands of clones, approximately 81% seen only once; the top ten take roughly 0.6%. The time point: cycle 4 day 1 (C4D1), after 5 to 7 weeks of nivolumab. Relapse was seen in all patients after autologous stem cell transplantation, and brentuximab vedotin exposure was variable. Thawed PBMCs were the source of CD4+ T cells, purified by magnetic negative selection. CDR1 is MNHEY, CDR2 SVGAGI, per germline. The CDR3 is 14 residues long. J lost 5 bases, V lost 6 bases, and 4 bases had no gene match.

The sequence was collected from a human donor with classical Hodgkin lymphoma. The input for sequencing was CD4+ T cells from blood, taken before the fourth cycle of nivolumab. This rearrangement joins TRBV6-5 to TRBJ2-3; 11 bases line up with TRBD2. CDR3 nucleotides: TGTGCCAGCAGGATAGCGGGGGGGGAAGATACGCAGTATTTT. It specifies CASRIAGGEDTQYF.